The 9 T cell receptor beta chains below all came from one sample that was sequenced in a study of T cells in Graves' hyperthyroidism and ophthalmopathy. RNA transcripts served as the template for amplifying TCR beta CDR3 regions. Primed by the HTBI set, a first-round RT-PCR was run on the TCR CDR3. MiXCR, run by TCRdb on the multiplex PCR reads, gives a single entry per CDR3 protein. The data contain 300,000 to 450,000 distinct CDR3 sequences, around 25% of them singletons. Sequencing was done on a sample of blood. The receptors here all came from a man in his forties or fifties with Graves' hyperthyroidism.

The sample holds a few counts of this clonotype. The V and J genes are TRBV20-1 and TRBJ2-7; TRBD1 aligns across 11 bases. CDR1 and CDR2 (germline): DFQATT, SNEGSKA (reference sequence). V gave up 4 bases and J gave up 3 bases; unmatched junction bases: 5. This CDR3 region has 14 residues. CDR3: CSATPGTGGYEQYF. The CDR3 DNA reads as TGCAGTGCTACCCCCGGGACAGGGGGCTACGAGCAGTACTTC.

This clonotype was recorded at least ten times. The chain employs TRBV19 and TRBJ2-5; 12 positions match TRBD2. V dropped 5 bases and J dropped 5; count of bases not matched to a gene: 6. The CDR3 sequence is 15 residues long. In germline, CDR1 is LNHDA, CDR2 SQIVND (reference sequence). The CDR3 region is CASSRTSGEGETQYF. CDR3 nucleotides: TGTGCCAGTAGTCGGACTAGCGGGGAGGGGGAGACCCAGTACTTC.

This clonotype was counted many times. CDR3 in amino acids: CSASLTSSYNEQFF. CDR3 nucleotides: TGCAGTGCTAGCCTAACAAGCTCCTACAATGAGCAGTTCTTC. This chain connects TRBV20-1 to TRBJ2-1; D uncertain. V shed 3 bases and J shed 0 bases, with 9 bases lying between them. This CDR3 is 14 amino acids long. Looked up from germline, CDR1 is DFQATT and CDR2 is SNEGSKA (reference sequence).

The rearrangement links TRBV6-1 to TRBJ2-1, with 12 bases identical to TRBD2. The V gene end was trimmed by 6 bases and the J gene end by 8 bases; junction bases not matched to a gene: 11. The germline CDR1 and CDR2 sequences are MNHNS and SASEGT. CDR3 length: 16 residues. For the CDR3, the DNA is TGTGCCAGCAGAAAAGTGACTAGCGGGAGACCTGATGAGCAGTTCTTC. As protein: CASRKVTSGRPDEQFF.

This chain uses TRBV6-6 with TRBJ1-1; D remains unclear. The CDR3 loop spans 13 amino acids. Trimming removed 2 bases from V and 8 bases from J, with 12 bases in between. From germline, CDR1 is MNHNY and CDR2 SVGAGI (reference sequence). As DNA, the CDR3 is TGTGCCAGCAGTTACCACGACGGAACCGAAGCTTTCTTT. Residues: CASSYHDGTEAFF.

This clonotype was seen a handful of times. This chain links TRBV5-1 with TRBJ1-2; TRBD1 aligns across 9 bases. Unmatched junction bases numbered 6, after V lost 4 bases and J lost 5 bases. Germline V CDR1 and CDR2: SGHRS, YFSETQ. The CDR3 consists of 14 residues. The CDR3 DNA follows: TGCGCCAGCAGCGAGGGACAGGGTATTTATGGCTACACCTTC. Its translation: CASSEGQGIYGYTF.

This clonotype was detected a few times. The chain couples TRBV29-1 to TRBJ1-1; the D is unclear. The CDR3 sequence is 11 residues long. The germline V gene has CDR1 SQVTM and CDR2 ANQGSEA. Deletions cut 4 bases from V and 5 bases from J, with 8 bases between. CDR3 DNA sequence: TGCAGCGTTGGGAGGGTTACTGAAGCTTTCTTT. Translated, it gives CSVGRVTEAFF. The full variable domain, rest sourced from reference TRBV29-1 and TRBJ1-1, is SAVISQKPSRDICQRGTSLTIQCQVDSQVTMMFWYRQQPGQSLTLIATANQGSEATYESGFVIDKFPISRPNLTFSTLTVSNMSPEDSSIYLCSVGRVTEAFFGQGTRLTVV.

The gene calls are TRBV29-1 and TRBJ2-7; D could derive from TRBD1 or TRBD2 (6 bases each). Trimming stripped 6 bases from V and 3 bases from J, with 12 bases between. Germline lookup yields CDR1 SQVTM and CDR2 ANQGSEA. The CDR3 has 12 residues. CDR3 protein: CSVEGHDYEQYF. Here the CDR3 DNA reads TGCAGCGTGGAGGGACACGACTACGAGCAGTACTTC.

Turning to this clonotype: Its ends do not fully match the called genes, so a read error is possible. CDR3 region: CANSQEGQSGEQYF. In nucleotides, the CDR3 is TGTGCCAACAGCCAAGAGGGACAGTCGGGCGAGCAGTACTTC. The chain carries TRBV3-1 and TRBJ2-7; 7 bases line up with TRBD1. Germline V CDR1 and CDR2: LGHDT, YNNKEL (reference sequence). The CDR3 sequence is 14 residues long.